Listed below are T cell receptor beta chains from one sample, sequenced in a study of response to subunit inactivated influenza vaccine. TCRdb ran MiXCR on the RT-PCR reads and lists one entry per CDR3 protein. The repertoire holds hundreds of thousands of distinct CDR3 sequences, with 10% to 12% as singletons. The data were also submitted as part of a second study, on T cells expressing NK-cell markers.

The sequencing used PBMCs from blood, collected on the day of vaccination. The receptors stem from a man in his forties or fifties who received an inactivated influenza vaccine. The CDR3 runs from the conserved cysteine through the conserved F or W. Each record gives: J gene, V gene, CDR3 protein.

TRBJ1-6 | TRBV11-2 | CASSSSLFTGTSPLHF
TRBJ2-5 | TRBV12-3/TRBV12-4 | CASSFEGLAGRRQETQYF
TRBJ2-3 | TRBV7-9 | CASSLDLSPGDTQYF
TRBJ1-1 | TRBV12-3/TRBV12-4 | CASSLGQGLVEAFF
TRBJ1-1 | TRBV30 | CAWSVDWGGDTEAFF
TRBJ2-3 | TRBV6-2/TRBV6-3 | CASSYQGTGNRYF
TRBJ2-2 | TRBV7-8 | CASSLARRGPNTGELFF
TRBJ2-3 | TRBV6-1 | CASGRVATTDTQYF
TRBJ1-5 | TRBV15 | CATSRDGRLTEPQHF
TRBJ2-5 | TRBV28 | CASRSLGETQYF
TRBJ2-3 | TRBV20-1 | CSATNPRGLSTDTQYF
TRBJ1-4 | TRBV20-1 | CSARDGTSTNEKLFF
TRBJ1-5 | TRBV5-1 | CASSLKGPEGGPQHF
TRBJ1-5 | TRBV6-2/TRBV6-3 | CASSSTVNQPQHF
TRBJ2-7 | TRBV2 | CASGGTIDEQYF
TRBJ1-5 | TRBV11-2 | CASSLAQGAGQPQHF
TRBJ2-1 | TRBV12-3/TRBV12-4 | CASSLQFNEQFF
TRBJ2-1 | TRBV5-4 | CASSLDGGQFF
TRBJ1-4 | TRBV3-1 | CASSQAGARFEKLFF
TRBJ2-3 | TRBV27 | CASTGTGSRRALADTQYF
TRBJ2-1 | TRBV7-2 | CASSPGLAGDGEQFF
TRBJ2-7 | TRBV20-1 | CSARKTGTHEQYF
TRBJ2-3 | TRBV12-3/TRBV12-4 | CASSTQGASTDTQYF
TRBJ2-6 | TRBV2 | CASSEWGPPFSGANVLTF
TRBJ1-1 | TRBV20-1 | CSARYGGNTEAFF
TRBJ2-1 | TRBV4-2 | CASSQVGGDNEQFF
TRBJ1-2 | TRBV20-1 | CSARGQGNLVYGYTF
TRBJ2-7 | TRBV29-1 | CSVFWTGSYEQYF
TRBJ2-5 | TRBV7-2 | CASSKTGLAELQYF
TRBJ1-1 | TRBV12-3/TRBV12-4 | CASSPPGATTTEAFF
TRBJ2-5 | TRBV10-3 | CAISESTETQYF
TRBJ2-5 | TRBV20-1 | CSADREVETQYF
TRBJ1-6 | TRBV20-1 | CSARFRGGGYNSPLHF
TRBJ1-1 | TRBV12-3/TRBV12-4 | CASSLGSMNTEAFF
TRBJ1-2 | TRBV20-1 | CSASDRRAYGYTF
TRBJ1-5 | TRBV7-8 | CASSLNYGNNQPQHF
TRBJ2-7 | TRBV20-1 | CSAYPTSGSYEQYF
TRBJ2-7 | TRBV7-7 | CASSIPGQPSDEQYF
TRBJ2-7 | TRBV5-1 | CASSLGGANEQYF
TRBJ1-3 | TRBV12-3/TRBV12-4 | CASSSSRSGNTIYF
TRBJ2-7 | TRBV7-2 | CASSPRLARYEQYF
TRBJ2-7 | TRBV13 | CASSNRAISYEQYF
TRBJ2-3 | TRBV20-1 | CSAFGRGTDTQYF
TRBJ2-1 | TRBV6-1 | CASSGTAGVIMNEQFF
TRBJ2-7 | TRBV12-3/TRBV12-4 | CASSFSSGLGEQYF
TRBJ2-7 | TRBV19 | CASSIRTADSYEQYF
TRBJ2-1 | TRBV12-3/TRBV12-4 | CASSRLAGASQQFF
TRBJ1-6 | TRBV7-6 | CASSSARHRSSYNSPLHF
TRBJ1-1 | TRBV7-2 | CASSQRATEAFF
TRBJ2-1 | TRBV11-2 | CASSLDWGGLGYNEQFF